This T cell receptor beta chain was captured in a study of blood T cells in healthy people across ages. The study's findings and limits: CMV status of donors was unknown, possibly confounding expanded clonotype changes. Donors of long life had a larger count of naive CD4+ cells and greater diversity than aged donors.

Note on this clonotype: Its antigen is currently unknown.

Each sample had at least 6 million PBMCs isolated. The CDR3 runs to 17 residues. The V end lost 1 base, the J end lost 7 bases, and 20 bases lay between the germline ends. From germline, CDR1 is SGHAT and CDR2 FQNNGV. A sample-barcoded 5' primer and a J-beta primer mix were used in a second PCR of roughly 7 to 12 cycles. In TCRdb, the 5' RACE reads were re-called with MiXCR into one record per CDR3 protein. The repertoire holds about 970,000 distinct CDR3 sequences, with roughly 51% as singletons. This receptor was identified in a woman aged 60-70 years in good health. The sequenced sample consisted of blood. This chain joins TRBV11-2 and TRBJ2-4; D perhaps matches TRBD2 (6 bases). CDR3 bases: TGTGCCAGCAGCTTAGGGACTCAGCGGAGGGGTTCTAACATTCAGTACTTC. It translates to CASSLGTQRRGSNIQYF.